Shown below are 18 T cell receptor beta chains from a single sample sequenced in a study of T cell responses to AZD1222 COVID-19 vaccine. The repertoire was sequenced with immunoSEQ multiplex PCR; TCRdb's copy has only in-frame clones and lacks some. The sample includes fewer than 130,000 clones, roughly 89% of them seen just once. The sample consisted of peripheral blood, taken 28 days after the second AZD1222 dose. Source of these receptors: an adult who received the AZD1222 COVID-19 vaccine.

This clone was picked up one time. The chain has TRBV6-5 and TRBJ1-1, with 8 bases that match TRBD1. From germline, CDR1 is MNHEY and CDR2 SVGAGI. J gave up 0 bases and V 7 bases, and 7 bases lay outside the gene matches. The CDR3 loop spans 15 amino acids. CDR3 in amino acids: CASKGQAFMNTEAFF. In nucleotides, the CDR3 is TGTGCCAGCAAGGGACAGGCCTTTATGAACACTGAAGCTTTCTTT.

The chain has TRBV27 and TRBJ1-1; possibly TRBD1 for D (5 bases). Looked up from germline, CDR1 is MNHEY and CDR2 is SMNVEV (reference sequence). V gave up 7 bases and J gave up 7 bases, with 22 bases separating them. This CDR3 comprises 15 residues. CDR3 region: CASTLLGRGGGEAFF. The CDR3 DNA sequence: TGTGCCAGCACCCTATTAGGTAGGGGCGGAGGTGAAGCTTTCTTT.

This rearrangement joins TRBV28 to TRBJ1-5, with a tentative D call TRBD1 (6 bases). The CDR3 extends over 17 amino acids. The V end lost 3 bases, the J end lost 2 bases, and 17 bases lay between the germline ends. Germline V gene lookup returns CDR1 MDHEN and CDR2 SYDVKM. CDR3 residues: CASSFGQHGEGNQPQHF. DNA for the CDR3: TGTGCCAGCAGTTTCGGACAGCACGGAGAAGGCAATCAGCCCCAGCATTTT.

This clone was counted only a few times. J is TRBJ1-6 and V is TRBV19; 9 positions agree with TRBD1. The CDR3 spans 15 residues. V was clipped by 3 bases and J by 5 bases; unmatched bases: 2. Germline-derived CDR1 and CDR2 are LNHDA and SQIVND (reference sequence). The CDR3 bases are TGTGCCAGTAGTATCGGGACAGGGAATAATTCACCCCTCCACTTT. It translates to CASSIGTGNNSPLHF.

The chain links TRBV27 to TRBJ2-2, with TRBD2 identical over 7 bases. The germline CDR1 and CDR2 sequences are MNHEY and SMNVEV (reference sequence). The CDR3 has 14 amino acids. V lost 2 bases, J lost 14 bases, and 11 bases stayed unmatched. The CDR3 region has the DNA TGTGCCAGCAGTTTACGTCCAGGTGGGAGGGGTCTGTTTTTT. Its protein product is CASSLRPGGRGLFF.

This clone was observed once. The chain links TRBV28 to TRBJ1-1; D remains ambiguous. Trimming cost V 1 base and J 1 base, with 7 bases left between them. Germline CDR1 MDHEN, CDR2 SYDVKM. The CDR3 is made up of 14 amino acids. The CDR3 loop is CASSLFHTNTEAFF. The CDR3 DNA reads TGTGCCAGCAGTTTATTCCACACGAACACTGAAGCTTTCTTT.

The J gene is TRBJ1-5, the V gene TRBV4-1; D not resolved. The germline CDR1 and CDR2 sequences are MGHRA and YSYEKL. The CDR3 sequence is 15 residues long. The V and J ends lost 0 bases and 7 bases respectively, with 13 bases between them. CDR3 bases: TGCGCCAGCAGCCAAGAGTGGAGCAGCGACCAGCCCCAGCATTTT. It encodes CASSQEWSSDQPQHF.

The rearrangement links TRBV4-1 to TRBJ2-7; 8 bases fit TRBD2. This CDR3 spans 17 amino acids. Losses at the gene ends were 1 base for V and 0 bases for J; bases not matched to a gene: 8. Per the germline V gene, CDR1 is MGHRA and CDR2 is YSYEKL. For the CDR3, the DNA is TGCGCCAGCAGCCAAGCTAGCGGGTACGGCGCCTCCTACGAGCAGTACTTC. Translated: CASSQASGYGASYEQYF.

V gene TRBV11-2 combines with J gene TRBJ2-4, with D tentatively TRBD2 (7 bases). The CDR3 is 13 amino acids. Germline loops: CDR1 SGHAT, CDR2 FQNNGV. The V end lost 11 bases, the J end lost 6 bases, and 17 bases lay between the germline ends. The CDR3: CALGGALGNIQYF. Here the CDR3 DNA reads TGTGCCTTAGGGGGGGCCTTGGGAAACATTCAGTACTTC.

This clone has just one count. V gene TRBV7-6 combines with J gene TRBJ2-1; D uncertain. Trimming removed 3 bases from V and 3 bases from J, with 9 bases in between. Germline V lookup: CDR1 SGHVS, CDR2 FNYEAQ. The CDR3 runs 14 residues. The CDR3 spells CASSFQSDYNEQFF. Written as DNA, the CDR3 is TGTGCCAGCAGCTTTCAGAGTGACTACAATGAGCAGTTCTTC.

V is TRBV6-5 and J is TRBJ1-5; D might be TRBD1 (6 bases). Germline CDR1 is MNHEY and CDR2 is SVGAGI. Trimming took 7 bases from V and 4 from J, leaving 14 bases between them. This CDR3 is 14 amino acids long. The CDR3 sequence: CASNPQGGNQPQHF. For the CDR3, the DNA is TGTGCCAGCAACCCACAGGGTGGGAATCAGCCCCAGCATTTT.

The chain carries TRBV12-5 and TRBJ1-4; a possible D gene is TRBD1 (5 bases). The germline gives CDR1 LGHNT, CDR2 FRNRAP. The CDR3 extends over 17 amino acids. The V end was cut by 1 base, the J end by 6 bases, with 18 bases between. The CDR3 region is CASGLGLFGGLDEKLFF. CDR3 DNA sequence: TGTGCTAGTGGTTTGGGGCTTTTCGGGGGTTTGGATGAAAAACTGTTTTTT.

The rearrangement joins TRBV6-5 to TRBJ2-7; TRBD2 matches at 9 bases. V gave up 8 bases and J gave up 4 bases; unmatched junction bases: 12. This CDR3 has 15 residues. Germline CDR1 and CDR2: MNHEY and SVGAGI. The CDR3: CASSGSSGGPYEQYF. The CDR3 DNA is TGTGCCAGCTCGGGGTCGAGCGGGGGGCCATACGAGCAGTACTTC.

This chain joins TRBV19 and TRBJ1-5, with D tentatively TRBD1 (5 bases). CDR1 and CDR2 (germline): LNHDA, SQIVND (reference sequence). The CDR3 contains 16 residues. The V gene lost 0 bases and the J gene lost 5 bases, with 14 bases spanning the gap. CDR3 coding DNA: TGTGCCAGTAGTATAGATCGGGGTGACAGCTATCAGCCCCAGCATTTT. Residues: CASSIDRGDSYQPQHF.

This rearrangement joins TRBV14 to TRBJ2-7; D is possibly TRBD1 (5 bases). The CDR3 covers 15 residues. The V gene's germline CDR1 is SGHDN and CDR2 FVKESK. Between the trimmed V and J ends, which lost 1 base and 3 bases, there was a span of 13 bases. The DNA of the CDR3 is TGTGCCAGCAGCCAAGTTCTGGCAGGGTACTACGAGCAGTACTTC. Residues: CASSQVLAGYYEQYF.

Points on this clone: This sample also contains other DNA sequences that code for the same CDR3. The CDR3 sequence is CASSQGGRANYGYTF. CDR3 bases: TGTGCCAGCAGCCAGGGCGGGCGGGCCAACTATGGCTACACCTTC. V gene TRBV9 combines with J gene TRBJ1-2; weak D call: TRBD1 (5 bases). Per the germline V gene, CDR1 is SGDLS and CDR2 is YYNGEE. This CDR3 is 15 amino acids long. V lost 4 bases to trimming and J lost 2 bases, with 15 bases between them.

This rearrangement joins TRBV29-1 to TRBJ1-5, with 7 bases matching TRBD1. The V gene's germline CDR1 is SQVTM and CDR2 ANQGSEA. The CDR3 sequence is 14 residues long. The junction had 6 bases not matched to a gene; V was cut back by 7 bases and J by 0 bases. CDR3: CSASTGNSNQPQHF. As DNA, the CDR3 is TGCAGCGCCTCGACAGGGAATAGCAATCAGCCCCAGCATTTT.

CDR3 in amino acids: CAVGTGDEQYF. DNA of the CDR3: TGTGCCGTCGGGACAGGGGACGAGCAGTACTTC. The V and J genes are TRBV19 and TRBJ2-7; 10 positions match TRBD1. The CDR3 covers 11 residues. Germline V CDR1 and CDR2: LNHDA, SQIVND (reference sequence). J was trimmed by 5 bases and V by 11 bases; bases with no gene match: 3.